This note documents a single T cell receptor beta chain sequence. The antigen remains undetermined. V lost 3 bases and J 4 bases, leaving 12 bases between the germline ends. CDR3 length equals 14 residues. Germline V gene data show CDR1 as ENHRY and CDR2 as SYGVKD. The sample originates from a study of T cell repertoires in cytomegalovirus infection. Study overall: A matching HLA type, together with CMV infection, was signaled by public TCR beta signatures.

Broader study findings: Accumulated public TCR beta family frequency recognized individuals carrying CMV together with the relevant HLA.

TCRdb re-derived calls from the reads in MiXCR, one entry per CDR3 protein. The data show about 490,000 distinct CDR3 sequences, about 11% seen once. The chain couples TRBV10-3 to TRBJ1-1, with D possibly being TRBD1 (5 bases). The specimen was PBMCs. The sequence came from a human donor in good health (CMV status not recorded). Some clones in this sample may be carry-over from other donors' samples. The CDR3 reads CAISERGRSTEAFF. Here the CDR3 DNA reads TGTGCCATCAGTGAAAGGGGACGGAGCACTGAAGCTTTCTTT.